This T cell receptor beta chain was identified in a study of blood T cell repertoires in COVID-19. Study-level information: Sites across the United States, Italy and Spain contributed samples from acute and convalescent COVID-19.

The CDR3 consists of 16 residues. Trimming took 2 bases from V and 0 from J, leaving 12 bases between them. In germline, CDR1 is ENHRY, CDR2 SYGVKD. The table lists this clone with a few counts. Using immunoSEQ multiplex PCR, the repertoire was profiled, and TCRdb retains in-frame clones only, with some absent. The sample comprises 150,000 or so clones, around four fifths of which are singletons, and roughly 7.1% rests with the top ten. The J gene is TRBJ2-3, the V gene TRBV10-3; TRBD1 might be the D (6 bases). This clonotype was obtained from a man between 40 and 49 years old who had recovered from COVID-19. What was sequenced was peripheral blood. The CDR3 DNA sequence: TGTGCCATCAGTGAGGGACCAGGGGCTAGCACAGATACGCAGTATTTT. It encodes CAISEGPGASTDTQYF.